This T cell receptor beta chain was sequenced in a study of shared clonotypes between healthy human individuals. Whole-study context: Contributing individuals were two females and a few males aged 18 to 49. Study-wide findings and caveats: Estimated clonotype richness was generally higher in naive than memory subsets.

The germline CDR1 and CDR2 sequences are LGHNT and FRNRAP. V shed 0 bases, J shed 3 bases, and the junction held 7 bases outside the gene matches. CDR3 length equals 16 residues. As regards this clone: What it recognizes is unknown.

Clones were sequenced by immunoSEQ multiplex PCR, and TCRdb holds only the in-frame ones, with some missing. This sample has over 950,000 clones, with around three quarters found just once. The clonotype was recovered from a young man in good health. Some clones in this sample may be carry-over from other donors' samples. V and J are TRBV12-5 and TRBJ1-1, with TRBD1 matching 7 bases. Sequenced sample: memory CD4+ T cells from PBMCs. Subset: CD45RA-negative fraction. The CDR3 nucleotides read TGTGCTAGTGGTTTGGTACTTGGCAGGGGGGACACTGAAGCTTTCTTT. Amino acids: CASGLVLGRGDTEAFF.